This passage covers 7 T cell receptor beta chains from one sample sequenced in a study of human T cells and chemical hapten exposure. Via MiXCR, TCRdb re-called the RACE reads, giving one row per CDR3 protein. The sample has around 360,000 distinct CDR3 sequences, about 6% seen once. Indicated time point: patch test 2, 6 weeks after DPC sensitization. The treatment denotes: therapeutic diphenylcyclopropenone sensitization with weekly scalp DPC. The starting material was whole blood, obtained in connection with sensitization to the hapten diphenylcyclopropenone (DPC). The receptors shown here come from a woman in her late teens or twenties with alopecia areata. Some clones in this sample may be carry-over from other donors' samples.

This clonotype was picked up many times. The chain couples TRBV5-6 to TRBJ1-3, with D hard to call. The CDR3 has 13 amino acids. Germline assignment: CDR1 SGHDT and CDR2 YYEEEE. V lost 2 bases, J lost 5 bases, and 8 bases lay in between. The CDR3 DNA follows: TGTGCCAGCAGCTTCGAGGCGAGAAACACCATATATTTT. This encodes CASSFEARNTIYF.

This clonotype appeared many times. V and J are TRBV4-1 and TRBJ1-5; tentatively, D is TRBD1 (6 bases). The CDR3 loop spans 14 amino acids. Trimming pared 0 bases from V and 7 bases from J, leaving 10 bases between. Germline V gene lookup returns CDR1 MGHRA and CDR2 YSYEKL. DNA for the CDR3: TGCGCCAGCAGCCAAGATGGGGGGCGGCAGCCCCAGCATTTT. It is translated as CASSQDGGRQPQHF.

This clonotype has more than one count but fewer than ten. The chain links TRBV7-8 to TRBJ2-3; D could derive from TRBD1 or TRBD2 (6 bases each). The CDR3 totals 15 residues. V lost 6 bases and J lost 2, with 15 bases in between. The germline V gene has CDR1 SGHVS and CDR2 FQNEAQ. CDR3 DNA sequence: TGTGCCAGCAGGCGGGCCGGGGGCGTCACAGATACGCAGTATTTT. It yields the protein CASRRAGGVTDTQYF.

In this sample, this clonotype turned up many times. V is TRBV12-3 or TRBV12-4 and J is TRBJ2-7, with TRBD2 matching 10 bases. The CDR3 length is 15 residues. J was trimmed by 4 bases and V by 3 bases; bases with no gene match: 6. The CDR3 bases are TGTGCCAGCAGTTTCGGGGTAGCGGGGGGTTACGAGCAGTACTTC. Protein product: CASSFGVAGGYEQYF.

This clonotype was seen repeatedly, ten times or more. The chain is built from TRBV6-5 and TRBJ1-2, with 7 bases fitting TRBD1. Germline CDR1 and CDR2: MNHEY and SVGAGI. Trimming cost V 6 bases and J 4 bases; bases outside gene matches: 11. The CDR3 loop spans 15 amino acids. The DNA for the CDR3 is TGTGCCAGCAGATACGACAGGGAAGATTTCTATGGCTACACCTTC. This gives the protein CASRYDREDFYGYTF.

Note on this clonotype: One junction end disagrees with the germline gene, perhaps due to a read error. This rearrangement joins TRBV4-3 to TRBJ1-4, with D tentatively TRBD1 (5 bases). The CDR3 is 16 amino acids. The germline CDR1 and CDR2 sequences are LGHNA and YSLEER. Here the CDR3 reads CASSQDRPGRREKLYF. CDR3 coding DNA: TGCGCCAGCAGCCAAGATAGGCCGGGACGGAGGGAAAAACTGTATTTT.

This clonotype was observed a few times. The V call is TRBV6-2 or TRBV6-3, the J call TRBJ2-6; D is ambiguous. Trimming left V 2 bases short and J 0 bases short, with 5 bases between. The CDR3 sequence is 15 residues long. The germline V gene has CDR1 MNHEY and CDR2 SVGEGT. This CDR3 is CASSYVASGANVLTF. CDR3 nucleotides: TGTGCCAGCAGTTACGTTGCCTCTGGGGCCAACGTCCTGACTTTC.